This TCR beta chain originates from a study of technical replicates of blood from several donors. This clone appeared once. Sequencing used immunoSEQ multiplex PCR; TCRdb keeps in-frame clones, though not all of them. The table has tens of thousands of clones, approximately 90% seen once. CDR1 and CDR2 from the germline V gene are SEHNR and FQNEAQ (reference sequence). The V gene end was trimmed by 7 bases and the J gene end by 2 bases; junction bases not matched to a gene: 2. This CDR3 spans 12 amino acids. V usage is TRBV7-9 and J usage is TRBJ2-7; 7 bases are shared with TRBD1. The TCR was taken from a human donor in good health. Material: T cells isolated from PBMCs. The CDR3 DNA follows: TGTGCCAGCACAGGGACAGCCTACGAGCAGTACTTC. It yields the protein CASTGTAYEQYF.